The sequence of this TCR beta chain was determined in a study of T cells after yellow fever vaccination. Trimming took 7 bases from V and 10 from J, leaving 19 bases between them. In germline, CDR1 is SQVTM, CDR2 ANQGSEA. The CDR3 contains 13 residues. TCRdb reprocessed the 5' RACE reads via MiXCR and lists one record per CDR3 protein. This table has 450,000 to 650,000 distinct CDR3 sequences, about a fifth appearing once. The origin of this receptor is a man between 18 and 35 years old who received the YFV17D yellow fever vaccine. The V call is TRBV29-1, the J call TRBJ1-4, with D perhaps TRBD1 (5 bases). The input for sequencing was PBMCs, taken 21 days after the first yellow fever vaccination. The CDR3 sequence is CSGVDSPGGKLFF. The CDR3 coding sequence is TGCAGCGGAGTCGACAGCCCTGGTGGAAAACTGTTTTTT. The whole variable domain, filled in from reference TRBV29-1 and TRBJ1-4, reads SAVISQKPSRDICQRGTSLTIQCQVDSQVTMMFWYRQQPGQSLTLIATANQGSEATYESGFVIDKFPISRPNLTFSTLTVSNMSPEDSSIYLCSGVDSPGGKLFFGSGTQLSVL.